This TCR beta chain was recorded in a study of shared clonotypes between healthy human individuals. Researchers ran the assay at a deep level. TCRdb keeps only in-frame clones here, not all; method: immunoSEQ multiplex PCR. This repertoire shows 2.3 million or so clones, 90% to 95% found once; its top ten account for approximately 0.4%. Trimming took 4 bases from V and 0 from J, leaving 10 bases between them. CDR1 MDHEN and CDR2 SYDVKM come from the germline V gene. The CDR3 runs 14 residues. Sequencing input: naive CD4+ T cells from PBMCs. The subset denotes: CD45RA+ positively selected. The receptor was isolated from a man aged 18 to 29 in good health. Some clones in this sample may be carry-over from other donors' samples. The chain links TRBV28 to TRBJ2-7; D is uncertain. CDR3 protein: CASSSYVLSYEQYF. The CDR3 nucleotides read TGTGCCAGCAGTTCTTATGTCCTCTCCTACGAGCAGTACTTC.